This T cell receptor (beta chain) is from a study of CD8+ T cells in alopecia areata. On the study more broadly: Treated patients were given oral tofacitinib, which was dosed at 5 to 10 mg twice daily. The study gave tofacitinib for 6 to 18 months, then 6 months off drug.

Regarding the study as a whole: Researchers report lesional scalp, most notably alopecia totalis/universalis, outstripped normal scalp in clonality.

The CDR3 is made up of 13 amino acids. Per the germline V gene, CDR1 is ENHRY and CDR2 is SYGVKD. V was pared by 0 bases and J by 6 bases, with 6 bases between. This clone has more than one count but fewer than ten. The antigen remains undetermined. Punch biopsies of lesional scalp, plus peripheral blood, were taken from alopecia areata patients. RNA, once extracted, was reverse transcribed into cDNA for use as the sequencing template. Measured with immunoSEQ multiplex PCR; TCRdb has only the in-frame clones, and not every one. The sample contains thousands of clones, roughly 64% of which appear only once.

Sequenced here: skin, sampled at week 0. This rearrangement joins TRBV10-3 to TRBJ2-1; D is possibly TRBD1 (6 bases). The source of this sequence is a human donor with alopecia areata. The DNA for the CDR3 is TGTGCCATCAGTGAGTCAGGGGGCAATGAGCAGTTCTTC. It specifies CAISESGGNEQFF.